What follows describes a single T cell receptor (beta chain). The authors' processing: Estimation of nucleated cell counts relied on the amplification of reference gene primers. This table comes from immunoSEQ multiplex PCR, and its TCRdb copy is limited to in-frame clones, with some not included. The DNA gave D and trimming, while V, J and clone size come from that table. This sample has a few hundred thousand clones, with about four fifths found just once. The data were taken from a study of blood T cell repertoires in COVID-19. Study in general: Donors in the United States, Italy and Spain gave samples during acute or convalescent COVID-19. The analysed material was cDNA or gDNA that came from T cells, B-cell-depleted T cells, or PBMCs.

The germline gives CDR1 SGHAT, CDR2 FQNNGV. The V segment lost 0 bases and the J segment 3 bases; nucleotides outside the gene matches: 11. The CDR3 runs to 18 residues. This TCR was recovered from a woman aged 18 to 35 with acute or convalescent COVID-19. The chain links TRBV11-2 to TRBJ2-7; 10 positions agree with TRBD2. Specimen: peripheral blood. The CDR3 sequence is CASSLDRWLAGAIYEQYF. The CDR3 DNA reads as TGTGCCAGCAGCTTAGATCGTTGGCTAGCGGGAGCCATCTACGAGCAGTACTTC.